This entry features one TCR beta chain sequence. Its antigen is unknown. This specimen belongs to a study of T cell responses to AZD1222 COVID-19 vaccine. General study points: Spike-specific TCR breadth and depth went up after people got two AZD1222 doses. White British donors predominated, females outnumbered males, and clonal diversity was possibly underestimated.

Germline loops: CDR1 SGHRS, CDR2 YFSETQ. V lost 3 bases and J lost 1; bases outside the gene matches: 6. The CDR3 sequence is 16 residues long. Clones were sequenced by immunoSEQ multiplex PCR, and TCRdb holds only the in-frame ones, with some missing. The sample includes approximately 79,000 clones, just over 85% seen only once; the top ten take approximately 7.9%. Specimen: peripheral blood, collected on day 0 of AZD1222 vaccination. This chain connects TRBV5-1 to TRBJ2-5; TRBD1 agrees at 10 bases. This TCR was recovered from an adult in good health. The chain's CDR3 is CASSSRDRGPQETQYF. Here the CDR3 DNA reads TGCGCCAGCAGCTCCCGGGACAGGGGACCCCAAGAGACCCAGTACTTC.